Listed below are T cell receptor beta chains from one sample, sequenced in a study of shared T cell receptors in the human thymus. Assay used: immunoSEQ multiplex PCR; TCRdb lists only in-frame clones, some missing. The sample has approximately 660,000 clones, roughly 90% seen once; the top ten hold about 0.01%. These records were also assigned to another study, of human thymus T cells.

The sample taken for sequencing was thymocytes. These receptors were obtained from a boy under two years old with a congenital heart defect. Each CDR3 is given with its conserved first and last residue. Each record gives: clone size, V gene, CDR3 length, J gene, D gene, CDR3 protein, CDR3 DNA. The D gene is left open where the match is weak. Expanded clones are given a class, and other clones once, few, many or no size at all.

size: -; V: TRBV5-6; length: 16; J: TRBJ2-7; D: TRBD2; CDR3: CASSFYTSGRGYEQYF; DNA: TGTGCCAGCAGCTTCTACACTAGCGGGAGAGGGTACGAGCAGTACTTC
size: -; V: TRBV12-5; length: 16; J: TRBJ1-1; D: TRBD1; CDR3: CASGLVGQGARTEAFF; DNA: TGTGCTAGTGGTTTAGTAGGACAGGGGGCGCGAACTGAAGCTTTCTTT
size: -; V: TRBV2; length: 14; J: TRBJ2-7; D: TRBD1; CDR3: CASLGTGPSYEQYF; DNA: TGTGCCAGCCTGGGGACAGGGCCCTCCTACGAGCAGTACTTC
size: -; V: TRBV11-2; length: 14; J: TRBJ2-1; D: -; CDR3: CASSFERSSNEQFF; DNA: TGTGCCAGCAGCTTCGAACGGTCCTCCAATGAGCAGTTCTTC
size: once; V: TRBV29-1; length: 16; J: TRBJ1-5; D: -; CDR3: CSVLDGGRGGNQPQHF; DNA: TGCAGCGTCCTCGATGGTGGCCGAGGAGGCAATCAGCCCCAGCATTTT
size: -; V: TRBV13; length: 15; J: TRBJ2-3; D: TRBD2; CDR3: CASSLRAGETDTQYF; DNA: TGTGCCAGCAGCCTTCGAGCGGGAGAAACAGATACGCAGTATTTT
size: -; V: TRBV5-4; length: 14; J: TRBJ2-5; D: -; CDR3: CASSSSTEPGTQYF; DNA: TGTGCCAGCAGCTCCTCGACTGAGCCGGGGACCCAGTACTTC
size: -; V: TRBV29-1; length: 14; J: TRBJ2-5; D: TRBD2; CDR3: CSGVSGRGQETQYF; DNA: TGCAGCGGAGTTAGCGGGAGAGGGCAAGAGACCCAGTACTTC
size: -; V: TRBV28; length: 15; J: TRBJ2-3; D: -; CDR3: CASNSGELRGDTQYF; DNA: TGTGCCAGCAATTCAGGGGAGTTGAGGGGGGATACGCAGTATTTT
size: -; V: TRBV6-1; length: 13; J: TRBJ2-5; D: -; CDR3: CASRESGLGTQYF; DNA: TGTGCCAGCAGAGAGTCAGGGTTAGGGACCCAGTACTTC
size: -; V: TRBV5-6; length: 15; J: TRBJ2-1; D: -; CDR3: CASNTAVSSYNEQFF; DNA: TGTGCCAGCAACACAGCGGTTAGCTCCTACAATGAGCAGTTCTTC
size: -; V: TRBV27; length: 15; J: TRBJ2-7; D: -; CDR3: CASSLSGTYSYEQYF; DNA: TGTGCCAGCAGCTTGTCCGGTACTTATTCCTACGAGCAGTACTTC
size: -; V: TRBV7-3; length: 15; J: TRBJ2-1; D: -; CDR3: CASSSHGGVDNEQFF; DNA: TGTGCCAGCAGCTCCCACGGTGGAGTCGACAATGAGCAGTTCTTC
size: -; V: TRBV27; length: 16; J: TRBJ1-1; D: -; CDR3: CASSLFGGTLEAEAFF; DNA: TGTGCCAGCAGTTTATTCGGGGGAACCCTTGAGGCTGAAGCTTTCTTT
size: -; V: TRBV6-1; length: 19; J: TRBJ1-2; D: -; CDR3: CASSEEATSGAPLYYGYTF; DNA: TGTGCCAGCAGTGAAGAGGCGACGTCAGGGGCCCCTCTATACTATGGCTACACCTTC
size: once; V: TRBV7-2; length: 15; J: TRBJ2-1; D: TRBD2; CDR3: CASSLKAGANNEQFF; DNA: TGTGCCAGCAGCCTTAAAGCGGGAGCGAACAATGAGCAGTTCTTC
size: -; V: TRBV14; length: 15; J: TRBJ2-1; D: TRBD2; CDR3: CASSQGTSAYNEQFF; DNA: TGTGCCAGCAGCCAAGGGACTAGCGCCTACAATGAGCAGTTCTTC
size: -; V: TRBV4-2; length: 20; J: TRBJ2-1; D: TRBD2; CDR3: CASSRKGLAGGQSSYNEQFF; DNA: TGTGCCAGCAGCCGTAAAGGACTAGCGGGAGGGCAAAGCTCCTACAATGAGCAGTTCTTC
size: -; V: TRBV9; length: 12; J: TRBJ2-7; D: -; CDR3: CASSAEGREQYF; DNA: TGTGCCAGCAGCGCCGAGGGTAGGGAGCAGTACTTC
size: -; V: TRBV28; length: 13; J: TRBJ2-6; D: -; CDR3: CASSLGHSNVLTF; DNA: TGTGCCAGCAGTTTGGGCCACTCCAACGTCCTGACTTTC
size: -; V: TRBV10-3; length: 15; J: TRBJ2-5; D: -; CDR3: CAISEPRGGRETQYF; DNA: TGTGCCATCAGTGAGCCGAGGGGGGGCAGAGAGACCCAGTACTTC
size: -; V: TRBV2; length: 15; J: TRBJ2-7; D: -; CDR3: CASRDLPTGFYEQYF; DNA: TGTGCCAGCAGAGACCTACCTACAGGGTTCTACGAGCAGTACTTC
size: -; V: TRBV27; length: 15; J: TRBJ1-1; D: -; CDR3: CASSFGAEPNTEAFF; DNA: TGTGCCAGCAGTTTTGGGGCAGAACCTAACACTGAAGCTTTCTTT
size: -; V: TRBV7-9; length: 14; J: TRBJ2-1; D: TRBD2; CDR3: CASSQSGRASEQFF; DNA: TGTGCCAGCAGCCAGAGCGGGAGGGCCTCTGAGCAGTTCTTC
size: -; V: TRBV19; length: 15; J: TRBJ2-7; D: TRBD2; CDR3: CASSTSTSGRDEQYF; DNA: TGTGCCAGTAGTACATCGACTAGCGGGAGGGACGAGCAGTACTTC
size: -; V: TRBV15; length: 17; J: TRBJ2-3; D: TRBD2; CDR3: CATSRDGKREGGDTQYF; DNA: TGTGCCACCAGCAGAGATGGGAAGCGGGAGGGCGGAGATACGCAGTATTTT
size: -; V: TRBV11-2; length: 17; J: TRBJ2-7; D: -; CDR3: CASSLELRIGRGGEQYF; DNA: TGTGCCAGCAGCTTAGAATTGAGGATTGGGAGAGGAGGGGAGCAGTACTTC
size: -; V: TRBV5-1; length: 19; J: TRBJ2-3; D: TRBD2; CDR3: CASSWGGLAGPRSTDTQYF; DNA: TGCGCCAGCAGCTGGGGGGGACTAGCAGGCCCGAGGAGCACAGATACGCAGTATTTT
size: -; V: TRBV11-2; length: 17; J: TRBJ1-3; D: -; CDR3: CASSLGNRTSSGNTIYF; DNA: TGTGCCAGCAGCTTGGGGAACAGGACGAGCTCTGGAAACACCATATATTTT
size: -; V: TRBV10-3; length: 13; J: TRBJ1-5; D: -; CDR3: CAISAGINQPQHF; DNA: TGTGCCATCAGTGCGGGGATAAATCAGCCCCAGCATTTT
size: -; V: TRBV19; length: 16; J: TRBJ2-7; D: -; CDR3: CASSIDAVGSSYEQYF; DNA: TGTGCCAGTAGTATAGATGCAGTAGGGAGCTCCTACGAGCAGTACTTC
size: once; V: TRBV5-5; length: 15; J: TRBJ2-7; D: TRBD2; CDR3: CASSLGLAGLYEQYF; DNA: TGTGCCAGCAGCTTGGGCCTAGCGGGACTCTACGAGCAGTACTTC
size: once; V: TRBV4-3; length: 19; J: TRBJ2-2; D: TRBD2; CDR3: CASSQDPGLAGGDTGELFF; DNA: TGCGCCAGCAGCCAAGATCCAGGACTAGCGGGAGGCGACACCGGGGAGCTGTTTTTT
size: -; V: TRBV30; length: 17; J: TRBJ2-6; D: TRBD2; CDR3: CAWSWGGASSGANVLTF; DNA: TGTGCCTGGAGTTGGGGGGGAGCGAGCTCTGGGGCCAACGTCCTGACTTTC
size: -; V: TRBV10-1; length: 13; J: TRBJ2-3; D: -; CDR3: CASSLGGVHTQYF; DNA: TGCGCCAGCAGTCTAGGAGGGGTACATACGCAGTATTTT
size: -; V: TRBV7-9; length: 17; J: TRBJ2-5; D: TRBD2; CDR3: CASSAPRGGSGGETQYF; DNA: TGTGCCAGCAGCGCCCCCCGGGGAGGGAGCGGGGGAGAGACCCAGTACTTC
size: -; V: TRBV6-5; length: 15; J: TRBJ2-7; D: TRBD1; CDR3: CASSYYRTGDHEQYF; DNA: TGTGCCAGCAGTTACTACCGGACAGGGGACCACGAGCAGTACTTC
size: -; V: TRBV27; length: 17; J: TRBJ2-7; D: TRBD2; CDR3: CASSPVGTPREEDEQYF; DNA: TGTGCCAGCAGCCCGGTGGGGACCCCCCGGGAGGAGGACGAGCAGTACTTC
size: -; V: TRBV18; length: 13; J: TRBJ1-5; D: -; CDR3: CASSPSTNQPQHF; DNA: TGTGCCAGCTCACCAAGCACCAATCAGCCCCAGCATTTT
size: -; V: TRBV4-2; length: 13; J: TRBJ2-5; D: TRBD1; CDR3: CASSQDRQETQYF; DNA: TGTGCCAGCAGCCAGGACAGGCAAGAGACCCAGTACTTC
size: -; V: TRBV4-2; length: 21; J: TRBJ1-2; D: TRBD1; CDR3: CASSQDRGQGSFGAMRYGYTF; DNA: TGTGCCAGCAGCCAAGATCGGGGACAGGGGTCATTTGGGGCTATGCGCTATGGCTACACCTTC
size: -; V: TRBV30; length: 13; J: TRBJ2-7; D: TRBD1; CDR3: CAWRTGGGYEQYF; DNA: TGTGCCTGGAGGACAGGGGGCGGGTACGAGCAGTACTTC
size: -; V: TRBV27; length: 13; J: TRBJ2-7; D: TRBD1; CDR3: CASSPGTGYEQYF; DNA: TGTGCCAGCAGTCCCGGGACAGGCTACGAGCAGTACTTC
size: -; V: TRBV2; length: 15; J: TRBJ1-2; D: -; CDR3: CASIRAGLANYGYTF; DNA: TGTGCCAGCATCCGGGCAGGGTTGGCTAACTATGGCTACACCTTC
size: -; V: TRBV2; length: 17; J: TRBJ2-7; D: -; CDR3: CASSEGSLVHFTYEQYF; DNA: TGTGCCAGCAGTGAGGGGAGCTTGGTCCACTTTACCTACGAGCAGTACTTC
size: -; V: TRBV5-1; length: 13; J: TRBJ2-1; D: -; CDR3: CASSLAGAGEQFF; DNA: TGCGCCAGCAGCTTGGCGGGTGCGGGTGAGCAGTTCTTC
size: -; V: TRBV4-1; length: 17; J: TRBJ1-4; D: -; CDR3: CASSPSSDRLWAEKLFF; DNA: TGCGCCAGCAGCCCGAGCTCCGACAGGCTTTGGGCCGAAAAACTGTTTTTT
size: -; V: TRBV30; length: 17; J: TRBJ2-6; D: TRBD1; CDR3: CAWSVTTGGDGANVLTF; DNA: TGTGCCTGGAGTGTGACAACAGGGGGCGATGGGGCCAACGTCCTGACTTTC
size: -; V: TRBV9; length: 14; J: TRBJ2-3; D: TRBD2; CDR3: CASSVRGSTDTQYF; DNA: TGTGCCAGCAGCGTTCGCGGGAGTACAGATACGCAGTATTTT
size: -; V: TRBV27; length: 15; J: TRBJ2-7; D: TRBD2; CDR3: CASSPGLAVLYEQYF; DNA: TGTGCCAGCAGTCCGGGACTAGCGGTCCTCTACGAGCAGTACTTC
size: -; V: TRBV21-1; length: 17; J: TRBJ2-1; D: -; CDR3: CASSKTGKIDRDNEQFF; DNA: TGTGCCAGCAGCAAAACGGGTAAAATCGACAGAGACAATGAGCAGTTCTTC
size: -; V: TRBV7-9; length: 13; J: TRBJ1-4; D: -; CDR3: CASSLRANEKLFF; DNA: TGTGCCAGCAGCTTACGGGCTAATGAAAAACTGTTTTTT
size: -; V: TRBV6-1; length: 13; J: TRBJ2-1; D: TRBD2; CDR3: CASRGTIYNEQFF; DNA: TGTGCCAGCAGGGGGACTATCTACAATGAGCAGTTCTTC
size: -; V: TRBV7-3; length: 18; J: TRBJ1-2; D: TRBD1; CDR3: CASSLNGVTGQGTDGYTF; DNA: TGTGCCAGCAGCTTAAACGGGGTGACGGGACAGGGAACTGATGGCTACACCTTC